The T cell receptor beta chain under discussion was sequenced for a study of CXCR3-negative and CXCR3-positive naive CD8 T cells. Background on the study: TRB reads totalled about 140 million, about 1.5 +/- 0.3 million per library.

Germline CDR1 reads SGHDT; CDR2 reads YYEEEE. The CDR3 spans 14 residues. Regarding the study as a whole: CXCR3-positive naive cells carried more hydrophobic TRB CDR3s than CXCR3-negative ones. Whereas both naive subsets had comparably high diversity, memory CD8+ cells had much lower diversity.

Every CD8+ T cell subset underwent triplicate sorting at some 300,000 cells apiece. Libraries of TRB cDNA were made by 5' RACE and carried UMIs. Using the 5' RACE reads, TCRdb records one entry per CDR3 protein without DNA. In all, the sample yields 6,000 to 8,500 distinct CDR3 sequences. According to its frequency, this clonotype is medium-sized. Its specificity is unknown. The clonotype was recovered from a human donor in good health. Some clones in this sample may be carry-over from other donors' samples. Sequenced: naive CXCR3- CD8+ T cells from blood. Specified subset: CD45RO-CCR7+CD27+CD95- naive CD8+ T cells lacking CXCR3 (TNR3-). The chain uses TRBV5-6 and TRBJ1-2; with no DNA, the TCRdb D assignment of TRBD1 cannot be verified. The CDR3 sequence is CASSLGERGYGYTF.